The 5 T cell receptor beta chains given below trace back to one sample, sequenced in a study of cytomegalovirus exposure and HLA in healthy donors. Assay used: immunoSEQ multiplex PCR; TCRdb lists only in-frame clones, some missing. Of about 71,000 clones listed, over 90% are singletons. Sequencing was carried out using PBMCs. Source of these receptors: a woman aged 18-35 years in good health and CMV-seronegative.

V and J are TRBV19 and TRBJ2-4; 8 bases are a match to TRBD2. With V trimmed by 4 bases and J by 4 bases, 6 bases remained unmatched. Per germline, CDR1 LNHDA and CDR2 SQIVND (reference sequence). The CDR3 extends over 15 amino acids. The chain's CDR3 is CASSTYSGAKNIQYF. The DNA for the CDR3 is TGTGCCAGTAGTACCTATAGCGGGGCAAAAAACATTCAGTACTTC.

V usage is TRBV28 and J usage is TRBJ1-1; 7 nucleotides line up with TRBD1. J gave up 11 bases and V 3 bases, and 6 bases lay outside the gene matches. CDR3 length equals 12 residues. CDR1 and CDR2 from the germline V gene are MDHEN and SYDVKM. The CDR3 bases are TGTGCCAGCAGTTTCCAGGGGGGTCACGCTTTCTTT. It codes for CASSFQGGHAFF.

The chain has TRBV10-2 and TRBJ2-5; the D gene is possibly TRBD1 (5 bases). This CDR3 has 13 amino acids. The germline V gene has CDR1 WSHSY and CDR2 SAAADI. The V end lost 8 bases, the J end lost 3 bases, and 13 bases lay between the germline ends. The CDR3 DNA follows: TGCGCCAGCGGGGCGGCTAGAGAAGAGACCCAGTACTTC. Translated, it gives CASGAAREETQYF.

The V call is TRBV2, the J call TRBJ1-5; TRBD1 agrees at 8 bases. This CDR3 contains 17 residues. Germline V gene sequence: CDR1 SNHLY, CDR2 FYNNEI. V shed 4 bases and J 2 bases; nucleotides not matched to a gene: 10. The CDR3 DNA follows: TGTGCCAGCAGTGCGACAGGACAGGGTTTCGGCAATCAGCCCCAGCATTTT. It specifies CASSATGQGFGNQPQHF. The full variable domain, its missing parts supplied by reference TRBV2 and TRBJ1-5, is EPEVTQTPSHQVTQMGQEVILRCVPISNHLYFYWYRQILGQKVEFLVSFYNNEISEKSEIFDDQFSVERPDGSNFTLKIRSTKLEDSAMYFCASSATGQGFGNQPQHFGDGTRLSIL.

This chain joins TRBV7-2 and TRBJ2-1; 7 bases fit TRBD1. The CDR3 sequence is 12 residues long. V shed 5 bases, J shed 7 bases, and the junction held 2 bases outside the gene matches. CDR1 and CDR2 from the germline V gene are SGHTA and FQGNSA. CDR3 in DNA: TGTGCCAGCAGCCCGGACAGGAATGAGCAGTTCTTC. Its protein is CASSPDRNEQFF.